This TCR beta chain is from a study of blood T cell repertoires in COVID-19. Study as a whole: The study drew acute and convalescent COVID-19 samples from the United States, Italy and Spain. Sample material is recorded as cDNA or gDNA derived from T cells, B-cell-depleted T cells, or PBMCs.

In the study's own analysis: Estimates of nucleated cell counts were drawn from the amplification of reference gene primers. TCRdb's table, derived via immunoSEQ multiplex PCR, lists solely in-frame clones and lacks some. That table gives V, J and clone size, and the DNA gave D and trimming. This table holds fewer than 200,000 clones, approximately 83% found once. V was clipped by 6 bases and J by 10 bases; unmatched bases: 14. Germline CDR1 KGHSH, CDR2 LQKENI. The CDR3 has 14 residues. Sequencing was carried out using peripheral blood. The receptor comes from a woman aged 80 or over with active or convalescent COVID-19. This sequence joins TRBV18 and TRBJ1-1; 7 bases are shared with TRBD1. In DNA form, the CDR3 reads TGTGCCAGCTCCCCGACAGGGAGCCCCTTGGGAGCTTTCTTT. Its protein product is CASSPTGSPLGAFF.